What follows describes a single T cell receptor (beta chain). Its antigen is undetermined. This sample was taken from a study of siplizumab effects on memory and regulatory T cells. Overall study findings and caveats: Suppression by proliferating Tregs derived from siplizumab cultures was not verified. The study found naive T cells seemingly more diverse than memory cells and seemingly major alloresponse contributors. Under siplizumab, an average roughly 69% of mappable alloreactive CD4+ clones were Treg-derived, compared with 25% to 30% in controls.

Each sample yielded about 96,000 assayed TCR templates. Sequenced by immunoSEQ multiplex PCR; TCRdb stores in-frame clones only, minus some. The table lists 70,000 to 100,000 clones, around 97% of them singletons. The receptor's source is a human donor in good health. Sequencing was performed on naive CD4+ T cells sorted from blood.

CDR3 protein: CASSLGLRGNTIYF. The CDR3 DNA reads TGTGCCAGCAGCTTGGGTCTGAGGGGAAACACCATATATTTT. The gene calls are TRBV11-2 and TRBJ1-3; no clear D gene. CDR3 length: 14 residues. CDR1 SGHAT and CDR2 FQNNGV come from the germline V gene. Trimming stripped 3 bases from V and 4 bases from J, with 10 bases between.